The entry below gives a single TCR beta chain sequence along with its context. Its target is unknown. Profiles of TCR beta VDJ and CDR3 were generated from a genomic DNA template. TCRdb independently ran MiXCR on the reads; one entry per CDR3 protein. Found here are around 500,000 distinct CDR3 sequences, more than 25% of them singletons; the top ten hold roughly 0.8%. These data are taken from a study of CD8+CD57+ T cells in acquired aplastic anemia. Whole-study findings and limits: Patients and controls had in common 25 to 30 CD8+ CDR3 sequences.

Patients who underwent sequencing had shown CD8+CD57+ cell expansion by flow cytometry. This TCR came from a human donor with aplastic anemia. The sample taken for sequencing was sorted CD4+, CD8+, or CD8+CD57+ T cells (not recorded which) from PBMCs.

CDR3 loop: CASSPGLKHEQYF. The CDR3 coding sequence is TGTGCCAGCAGCCCTGGGCTTAAACACGAGCAGTACTTC. This chain uses TRBV7-9 with TRBJ2-7; D remains ambiguous. V was pared by 5 bases and J by 5 bases, with 13 bases between. Germline V gene lookup returns CDR1 SEHNR and CDR2 FQNEAQ (reference sequence). The CDR3 length is 13 residues.